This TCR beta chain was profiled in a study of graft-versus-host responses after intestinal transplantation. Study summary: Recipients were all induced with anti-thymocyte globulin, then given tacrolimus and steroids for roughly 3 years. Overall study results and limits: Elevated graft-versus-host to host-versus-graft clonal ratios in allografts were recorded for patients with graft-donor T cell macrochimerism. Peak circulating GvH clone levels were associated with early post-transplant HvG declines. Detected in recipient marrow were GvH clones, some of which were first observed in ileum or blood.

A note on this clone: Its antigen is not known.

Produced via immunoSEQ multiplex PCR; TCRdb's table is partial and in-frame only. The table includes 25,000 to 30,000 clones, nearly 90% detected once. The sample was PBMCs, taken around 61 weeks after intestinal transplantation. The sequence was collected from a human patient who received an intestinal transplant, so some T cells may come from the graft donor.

In nucleotides, the CDR3 is TGTGCTAGTGGTTTGGTAAGATCAGGGAACACTGAAGCTTTCTTT. Translating it yields CASGLVRSGNTEAFF. The chain links TRBV12-5 to TRBJ1-1; D gene uncertain. The CDR3 has 15 amino acids. V was cut by 0 bases and J by 1 base, with 9 bases left in between. CDR1 is LGHNT and CDR2 is FRNRAP in the germline V gene.